A single sample gave rise to the 21 T cell receptor beta chains below, sequenced in a study of OX40 agonist ivuxolimab in advanced cancers. Profiling relied on immunoSEQ multiplex PCR, and the TCRdb table lists in-frame clones only, not all of them. The table shows around 70,000 clones, with about 88% occurring only once. This material consisted of CD4+ or CD8+ T cells sorted from blood, taken in a trial of the OX40 agonist ivuxolimab. The receptors stem from an adult with an advanced solid tumor such as melanoma, head and neck, liver or kidney cancer.

The chain joins TRBV7-9 to TRBJ2-3, with D hard to call. V was shortened by 1 base and J by 2 bases, with 10 bases between the two germline ends. The CDR3 loop spans 15 amino acids. The germline V gene encodes CDR1 SEHNR and CDR2 FQNEAQ (reference sequence). CDR3 residues: CASSLVGGYTDTQYF. As DNA, the CDR3 is TGTGCCAGCAGCTTAGTGGGCGGCTACACAGATACGCAGTATTTT. The full variable domain, completed using reference TRBV7-9 and TRBJ2-3, is DTGVSQNPRHKITKRGQNVTFRCDPISEHNRLYWYRQTLGQGPEFLTYFQNEAQLEKSRLLSDRFSAERPKGSFSTLEIQRTEQGDSAMYLCASSLVGGYTDTQYFGPGTRLTVL.

The rearrangement links TRBV10-3 to TRBJ2-3, with a weak D call TRBD2 (5 bases). CDR1 and CDR2 from the germline V gene are ENHRY and SYGVKD. This CDR3 spans 13 amino acids. V dropped 4 bases and J dropped 8 bases, with 13 bases sitting between them. The CDR3 loop is CAISVGGVGTQYF. The CDR3 nucleotides read TGTGCCATCAGTGTAGGAGGTGTGGGTACGCAGTATTTT.

The rearrangement links TRBV5-4 to TRBJ1-2; no clear D. Germline CDR1 SGHNT, CDR2 YYREEE (reference sequence). CDR3 size: 16 residues. The germline V and J ends were trimmed by 3 bases and 0 bases, with 15 bases remaining between them. The CDR3 DNA is TGTGCCAGCAGCTCCACCGGCAGGACTTCTAACTATGGCTACACCTTC. Protein product: CASSSTGRTSNYGYTF.

V is TRBV18 and J is TRBJ2-2, with D possibly being TRBD2 (5 bases). Germline assignment: CDR1 KGHSH and CDR2 LQKENI. Between the trimmed V and J ends, which lost 5 bases and 3 bases, there was a span of 7 bases. The CDR3 consists of 13 residues. The CDR3 spells CASSSGDTGELFF. The DNA of the CDR3 is TGTGCCAGCTCATCCGGGGACACCGGGGAGCTGTTTTTT.

V is TRBV29-1 and J is TRBJ1-1; 9 bases are shared with TRBD1. V gave up 7 bases and J gave up 4 bases; unmatched junction bases: 7. The CDR3 length is 13 residues. Germline assignment: CDR1 SQVTM and CDR2 ANQGSEA. In DNA form, the CDR3 reads TGCAGCGCCCTTGGACAGGGGTCCACTGAAGCTTTCTTT. Its translation is CSALGQGSTEAFF.

The CDR3 loop reads CASSLNPTGNKNIQYF. For the CDR3, the DNA is TGTGCCAGCAGCCTAAACCCAACAGGGAATAAAAACATTCAGTACTTC. The chain is built from TRBV11-2 and TRBJ2-4; D possibly corresponds to TRBD1 (6 bases). The CDR3 has 16 residues. Trimming removed 5 bases from V and 4 bases from J, with 18 bases in between. Germline assignment: CDR1 SGHAT and CDR2 FQNNGV.

V usage is TRBV27 and J usage is TRBJ2-1; tentative D call: TRBD2 (6 bases). V was clipped by 6 bases and J by 4 bases, with 16 bases between them. This CDR3 spans 15 amino acids. Germline values: CDR1 MNHEY, CDR2 SMNVEV (reference sequence). The DNA of the CDR3 is TGTGCCAGCAGAAAGATAGGGGCGGGGTACAATGAGCAGTTCTTC. As protein: CASRKIGAGYNEQFF.

The CDR3 DNA reads as TGTGCCAGCAGCCTGGACAGGCCAGAGACCCAGTACTTC. Translation gives CASSLDRPETQYF. The J gene is TRBJ2-5, the V gene TRBV11-1; 7 positions agree with TRBD1. This CDR3 has 13 amino acids. The germline V gene encodes CDR1 SGHAT and CDR2 FQDESV (reference sequence). The trim removed 5 bases at V and 4 bases at J, leaving 4 bases unmatched. Full variable domain (missing parts from reference TRBV11-1 and TRBJ2-5): EAEVAQSPRYKITEKSQAVAFWCDPISGHATLYWYRQILGQGPELLVQFQDESVVDDSQLPKDRFSAERLKGVDSTLKIQPAELGDSAMYLCASSLDRPETQYFGPGTRLLVL.

The chain employs TRBV5-2 and TRBJ1-3; the table's TRBD1 call for D was not verified on the DNA. TRBV5-2 represents a pseudogene. The CDR3 runs to 15 residues. CDR3 nucleotide sequence: TGTGCCAGCAGCCAGGGATGGAACTCTGGAAACACCATATATTTT. Amino acids: CASSQGWNSGNTIYF.

This chain uses TRBV5-1 with TRBJ1-4, with TRBD1 as a possible D gene (6 bases). CDR1 is SGHRS, CDR2 YFSETQ, per germline. This CDR3 is built from 14 residues. With 0 bases removed from V and 5 bases from J, the gap between germline ends came to 8 bases. In DNA, the CDR3 is TGCGCCAGCAGCTTGGAGGGGGTAAATGAAAAACTGTTTTTT. The encoded protein is CASSLEGVNEKLFF.

This sequence joins TRBV7-9 and TRBJ2-5; TRBD1 might be the D (6 bases). The tail of the sequence fits TRBJ2-7 better, so the J call may be wrong. CDR1 is SEHNR, CDR2 FQNEAQ, per germline (reference sequence). CDR3 length equals 15 residues. The DNA for the CDR3 is TGTGCCAGCAGCCGAACTGGACAGAAAATCTACGAGCAGTACTTC. It translates to CASSRTGQKIYEQYF.

The chain is built from TRBV5-1 and TRBJ1-4; D is possibly TRBD1 (5 bases). Trimming took 3 bases from V and 3 from J, leaving 12 bases between them. The CDR3 contains 15 residues. CDR1 is SGHRS and CDR2 is YFSETQ in the germline V gene. The CDR3: CASSSFAGANEKLFF. Here the CDR3 DNA reads TGCGCCAGCAGCTCTTTTGCGGGGGCTAATGAAAAACTGTTTTTT.

The gene calls are TRBV9 and TRBJ2-1; D could derive from TRBD1 or TRBD2 (6 bases each). CDR1 SGDLS and CDR2 YYNGEE come from the germline V gene. Between the trimmed V and J ends, which lost 6 bases and 8 bases, there was a span of 18 bases. This CDR3 is built from 14 residues. CDR3 DNA: TGTGCCAGCACCGGGACTGGGTGGACAGATGAGCAGTTCTTC. Amino acids: CASTGTGWTDEQFF. Supplemented by reference TRBV9 and TRBJ2-1, the full variable domain reads DSGVTQTPKHLITATGQRVTLRCSPRSGDLSVYWYQQSLDQGLQFLIQYYNGEERAKGNILERFSAQQFPDLHSELNLSSLELGDSALYFCASTGTGWTDEQFFGPGTRLTVL.

The J gene is TRBJ2-7, the V gene TRBV5-5; tentative D call: TRBD2 (6 bases). Germline CDR1 and CDR2: SGHKS and YYEKEE (reference sequence). The CDR3 totals 14 residues. The V end was cut by 4 bases, the J end by 4 bases, with 15 bases between. The CDR3 sequence is CASSPGTSRYEQYF. CDR3 nucleotide sequence: TGTGCCAGCAGCCCCGGGACTTCACGGTACGAGCAGTACTTC.

This chain uses TRBV4-1 with TRBJ2-2; D is unclear. Germline-derived CDR1 and CDR2 are MGHRA and YSYEKL. The germline V and J ends were trimmed by 1 base and 8 bases, with 17 bases remaining between them. The CDR3 loop spans 16 amino acids. For the CDR3, the DNA is TGCGCCAGCAGCCAAGTTGAGCGCTTCTGGGGTGGGGAGCTGTTTTTT. Translation gives CASSQVERFWGGELFF.

The chain recombines TRBV4-1 with TRBJ2-2; the D is unclear. Germline V lookup: CDR1 MGHRA, CDR2 YSYEKL. There are 18 residues in the CDR3. V lost 0 bases and J 1 base, leaving 15 bases between the germline ends. The CDR3 DNA reads as TGCGCCAGCAGCCAAGATATCCACGACGGATTGAACACCGGGGAGCTGTTTTTT. It is translated as CASSQDIHDGLNTGELFF.

V and J are TRBV29-1 and TRBJ2-1; TRBD1 matches at 8 bases. Germline V gene data show CDR1 as SQVTM and CDR2 as ANQGSEA. CDR3 length equals 13 residues. Losses at the gene ends were 4 bases for V and 7 bases for J; bases not matched to a gene: 6. Here the CDR3 reads CSVGPGGGNEQFF. DNA of the CDR3: TGCAGCGTTGGACCAGGGGGCGGGAATGAGCAGTTCTTC.

Of note for this clone: The same CDR3 also results from other DNA sequences found in this sample. The chain is built from TRBV5-1 and TRBJ2-3, with D unclear. The germline V and J ends were trimmed by 0 bases and 0 bases, with 5 bases remaining between them. The length of the CDR3 is 14 residues. Germline loops: CDR1 SGHRS, CDR2 YFSETQ. Here the CDR3 reads CASSLGQSTDTQYF. The CDR3 DNA reads TGCGCCAGCAGCTTGGGACAAAGCACAGATACGCAGTATTTT.

The V and J genes are TRBV7-9 and TRBJ2-6; 12 bases agree with TRBD2. The CDR3 loop spans 19 amino acids. The germline V gene encodes CDR1 SEHNR and CDR2 FQNEAQ (reference sequence). J gave up 2 bases and V 5 bases, and 10 bases lay outside the gene matches. DNA for the CDR3: TGTGCCAGCAGCCACCCTAGCGGGAGGGCTTATCCTGGGGCCAACGTCCTGACTTTC. This encodes CASSHPSGRAYPGANVLTF. Full variable domain (outside the CDR3, taken from reference TRBV7-9 and TRBJ2-6): DTGVSQNPRHKITKRGQNVTFRCDPISEHNRLYWYRQTLGQGPEFLTYFQNEAQLEKSRLLSDRFSAERPKGSFSTLEIQRTEQGDSAMYLCASSHPSGRAYPGANVLTFGAGSRLTVL.

V and J are TRBV5-5 and TRBJ2-1, with D perhaps TRBD1 (5 bases). Germline CDR1 is SGHKS and CDR2 is YYEKEE (reference sequence). The CDR3 sequence is 15 residues long. V was pared by 3 bases and J by 4 bases, with 14 bases between. CDR3 nucleotides: TGTGCCAGCAGCTCCTTGGCAGGGTCATACAATGAGCAGTTCTTC. Protein product: CASSSLAGSYNEQFF.

J is TRBJ2-1 and V is TRBV4-2, with TRBD1 matching 10 bases. J lost 1 base, V lost 0 bases, and 3 bases had no gene match. The CDR3 covers 17 residues. Per germline, CDR1 LGHNA and CDR2 YNFKEQ. The CDR3 DNA follows: TGTGCCAGCAGCCAAGATCTGGGACAGGGGTCCTACAATGAGCAGTTCTTC. This encodes CASSQDLGQGSYNEQFF.